The 23 T cell receptor beta chains presented below share a single source sample, sequenced in a study of blood T cell repertoires in COVID-19. Sequenced by immunoSEQ multiplex PCR; TCRdb stores in-frame clones only, minus some. The sample includes about 260,000 clones, 65% to 90% seen only once; the top ten take approximately 2%. Sequenced sample: peripheral blood. These receptor sequences come from a man aged 25 to 45 with active or convalescent COVID-19.

The chain employs TRBV5-5 and TRBJ2-1; maybe TRBD1 (5 bases). Germline V gives CDR1 SGHKS, CDR2 YYEKEE (reference sequence). V lost 4 bases and J 8 bases, leaving 19 bases between the germline ends. The CDR3 spans 15 residues. CDR3 nucleotide sequence: TGTGCCAGCAGCCAGGAGTGGGCAGGGTCTTATGAGCAGTTCTTC. Translation: CASSQEWAGSYEQFF.

The chain uses TRBV11-3 and TRBJ2-1; 7 bases agree with TRBD1. This CDR3 region has 15 residues. CDR1 and CDR2 (germline): SGHNT, YENEEA. V lost 6 bases to trimming and J lost 3 bases; unmatched junction nucleotides: 8. For the CDR3, the DNA is TGTGCCAGCAGTTCAGGAAGGACAGGCTACAATGAGCAGTTCTTC. This codes for CASSSGRTGYNEQFF.

The chain carries TRBV11-2 and TRBJ2-5; 13 bases align to TRBD2. In germline, CDR1 is SGHAT, CDR2 FQNNGV. The CDR3 length is 14 residues. Trimming at V came to 7 bases and at J to 5 bases, leaving 4 bases not matched to a gene. The CDR3 reads CASTQLAGGETQYF. In nucleotides, the CDR3 is TGTGCCAGCACCCAACTAGCGGGGGGGGAGACCCAGTACTTC. Full variable domain (outside the CDR3, taken from reference TRBV11-2 and TRBJ2-5): EAGVAQSPRYKIIEKRQSVAFWCNPISGHATLYWYQQILGQGPKLLIQFQNNGVVDDSQLPKDRFSAERLKGVDSTLKIQPAKLEDSAVYLCASTQLAGGETQYFGPGTRLLVL.

With respect to this clone: One junction end disagrees with the germline gene, perhaps due to a read error. The rearrangement joins TRBV4-2 to TRBJ2-3; TRBD2 might be the D (6 bases). The CDR3 length is 12 residues. CDR1 is LGHNA, CDR2 YNFKEQ, per germline. CDR3 residues: CASSQDSGTLNF. DNA of the CDR3: TGTGCCAGCAGCCAAGACTCTGGGACTCTGAATTTT.

J is TRBJ2-3 and V is TRBV5-5; TRBD1 might be the D (5 bases). Germline V CDR1 and CDR2: SGHKS, YYEKEE (reference sequence). Trimming removed 0 bases at V and 3 bases at J, with 11 bases between. The CDR3 loop spans 15 amino acids. CDR3 DNA sequence: TGTGCCAGCAGCTTGGTAGGGGAATGGACAGATACGCAGTATTTT. This translates into CASSLVGEWTDTQYF. The full variable domain, in which reference TRBV5-5 and TRBJ2-3 provide the parts outside the CDR3, is DAGVTQSPTHLIKTRGQQVTLRCSPISGHKSVSWYQQVLGQGPQFIFQYYEKEERGRGNFPDRFSARQFPNYSSELNVNALLLGDSALYLCASSLVGEWTDTQYFGPGTRLTVL.

This clone was observed a few times. The rearrangement uses TRBV3-1 (or the pseudogene TRBV3-2) and TRBJ1-1, with D uncertain. V shed 3 bases and J shed 7 bases, with 21 bases lying between them. CDR1 is LGHDT and CDR2 is YNNKEL in the germline V gene (reference sequence). The CDR3 extends over 16 amino acids. The CDR3 region is CASSHRAPPSRYEAFF. As DNA, the CDR3 is TGTGCCAGCAGCCACCGCGCCCCACCCTCGCGTTATGAAGCTTTCTTT.

This chain joins TRBV7-9 and TRBJ1-3, with a tentative D call TRBD1 (6 bases). V was trimmed by 5 bases and J by 0 bases, leaving 11 bases between them. The CDR3 is 15 residues long. CDR1 and CDR2 (germline): SEHNR, FQNEAQ (reference sequence). CDR3 sequence reads: CASSPSGVSGNTIYF. The CDR3 bases are TGTGCCAGCAGCCCCTCAGGGGTCTCTGGAAACACCATATATTTT.

The J gene is TRBJ2-7, the V gene TRBV4-1; 7 bases are a match to TRBD2. The V gene's germline CDR1 is MGHRA and CDR2 YSYEKL. V trimming: 1 base; J trimming: 5 bases; junction bases outside the gene matches: 8. The CDR3 is 15 amino acids. As DNA, the CDR3 is TGCGCCAGCAGCCAAGTCCTGCGGGGAGGGGACGAGCAGTACTTC. It encodes CASSQVLRGGDEQYF.

The chain couples TRBV6-1 to TRBJ1-2; 9 bases are a match to TRBD1. Looked up from germline, CDR1 is MNHNS and CDR2 is SASEGT. CDR3 length: 16 amino acids. The trim removed 0 bases at V and 4 bases at J, leaving 6 bases unmatched. CDR3 loop: CASSEALGQGGYGYTF. In DNA form, the CDR3 reads TGTGCCAGCAGTGAAGCCCTGGGACAGGGAGGCTATGGCTACACCTTC.

V is TRBV7-8 and J is TRBJ2-3; D is possibly TRBD1 (6 bases). The CDR3 runs to 14 residues. V lost 6 bases, J lost 3 bases, and 13 bases lay in between. Germline-derived CDR1 and CDR2 are SGHVS and FQNEAQ. The CDR3 coding sequence is TGTGCCAGCAGTCGTCAACAGGGTACAGATACGCAGTATTTT. Protein: CASSRQQGTDTQYF.

The rearrangement joins TRBV5-6 to TRBJ2-4; D is perhaps TRBD2 (5 bases). The CDR3 extends over 12 amino acids. The germline V and J ends were trimmed by 3 bases and 10 bases, with 11 bases remaining between them. The germline CDR1 and CDR2 sequences are SGHDT and YYEEEE. In DNA form, the CDR3 reads TGTGCCAGCAGCTCCGGAGGTGGAATTCAGTACTTC. Protein sequence: CASSSGGGIQYF.

The CDR3 nucleotides read TGCGCCAGCAGCTTGGATCTAGTTTACGAGCAGTACTTC. Its translation is CASSLDLVYEQYF. The rearrangement uses TRBV5-1 and TRBJ2-7; D is unclear. There are 13 residues in the CDR3. Trimming took 0 bases from V and 4 from J, leaving 8 bases between them. Germline lookup yields CDR1 SGHRS and CDR2 YFSETQ. Together with reference TRBV5-1 and TRBJ2-7, the CDR3 gives the full variable domain: KAGVTQTPRYLIKTRGQQVTLSCSPISGHRSVSWYQQTPGQGLQFLFEYFSETQRNKGNFPGRFSGRQFSNSRSEMNVSTLELGDSALYLCASSLDLVYEQYFGPGTRLTVT.

This chain links TRBV2 with TRBJ2-3; tentative D call: TRBD1 (5 bases). The ends were cut back, 5 bases at V and 7 bases at J, with 13 bases in the middle. The CDR3 consists of 13 residues. CDR1 and CDR2 from the germline V gene are SNHLY and FYNNEI. This CDR3 reads CASSTDSLYTQYF. The CDR3 DNA reads TGTGCCAGCAGTACCGACAGTCTATATACGCAGTATTTT.

This clone was found once. The chain uses TRBV3-1 (or the pseudogene TRBV3-2) and TRBJ1-4, with 8 positions matching TRBD1. Trimming removed 2 bases from V and 5 bases from J; junction bases left unmatched: 4. Per germline, CDR1 LGHDT and CDR2 YNNKEL (reference sequence). The CDR3 sequence is 15 residues long. The CDR3 DNA follows: TGTGCCAGCAGCCAATCTAGGACAGGGAATGAAAAACTGTTTTTT. Protein: CASSQSRTGNEKLFF.

This clone occurred once. CDR3 amino acids: CASSEEGGNQPQHF. In DNA, the CDR3 is TGTGCCAGCAGTGAAGAAGGGGGAAATCAGCCCCAGCATTTT. This chain links TRBV2 with TRBJ1-5; D perhaps matches TRBD1 (6 bases). Germline V gene lookup returns CDR1 SNHLY and CDR2 FYNNEI. V was trimmed by 1 base and J by 4 bases, leaving 8 bases between them. This CDR3 contains 14 residues. Supplemented by reference TRBV2 and TRBJ1-5, the full variable domain reads EPEVTQTPSHQVTQMGQEVILRCVPISNHLYFYWYRQILGQKVEFLVSFYNNEISEKSEIFDDQFSVERPDGSNFTLKIRSTKLEDSAMYFCASSEEGGNQPQHFGDGTRLSIL.

The chain links TRBV4-3 to TRBJ2-1, with D maybe TRBD2 (6 bases). The CDR3 spans 14 residues. Trimming removed 4 bases at V and 8 bases at J, with 15 bases between. Germline loops: CDR1 LGHNA, CDR2 YSLEER. For the CDR3, the DNA is TGCGCCAGCAGCCTCTCTCCATCGGGGGATGAGCAGTTCTTC. It translates to CASSLSPSGDEQFF.

This clone was observed a single time. The CDR3 reads CASSLDLIGGNTIYF. Here the CDR3 DNA reads TGTGCCAGCAGCTTAGACCTAATCGGGGGAAACACCATATATTTT. The rearrangement uses TRBV5-6 and TRBJ1-3; no firm D call. CDR1 SGHDT and CDR2 YYEEEE come from the germline V gene. The V end lost 2 bases, the J end lost 4 bases, and 13 bases lay between the germline ends. The CDR3 has 15 residues.

The CDR3 reads CASSQVIPREKLFF. The CDR3 DNA reads as TGTGCCAGCAGCCAAGTAATCCCTCGTGAAAAACTGTTTTTT. V and J are TRBV4-2 and TRBJ1-4; D is uncertain. Germline V gene lookup returns CDR1 LGHNA and CDR2 YNFKEQ. The V gene lost 1 base and the J gene lost 7 bases, with 10 bases spanning the gap. The CDR3 totals 14 residues.

This clone was detected a few times. The chain couples TRBV12-5 to TRBJ1-4; possibly TRBD1 for D (6 bases). V lost 0 bases and J 3 bases, leaving 14 bases between the germline ends. This CDR3 region has 17 residues. Germline CDR1 LGHNT, CDR2 FRNRAP. CDR3 region: CASGLVIGDMANEKLFF. The CDR3 coding sequence is TGTGCTAGTGGTTTGGTAATTGGGGACATGGCTAATGAAAAACTGTTTTTT.

V gene TRBV20-1 combines with J gene TRBJ1-5; D gene ambiguous. With 3 bases removed from V and 4 bases from J, the gap between germline ends came to 10 bases. This CDR3 comprises 13 residues. Germline loops: CDR1 DFQATT, CDR2 SNEGSKA (reference sequence). The CDR3 loop is CSASRRSNQPQHF. DNA of the CDR3: TGCAGTGCTAGTCGGAGGTCGAATCAGCCCCAGCATTTT.

The rearrangement uses TRBV25-1 and TRBJ1-1; TRBD1 might be the D (6 bases). Trimming removed 5 bases at V and 8 bases at J, with 15 bases between. Germline CDR1 is MGHDK and CDR2 is SYGVNS. CDR3 size: 13 residues. In DNA, the CDR3 is TGTGCCAGCAGTTGGGCCGGGACAAAGGAAGCTTTCTTT. Residues: CASSWAGTKEAFF.

The chain couples TRBV4-1 to TRBJ2-2; 8 bases map to TRBD2. In germline, CDR1 is MGHRA, CDR2 YSYEKL. With 4 bases clipped from V and 9 bases from J, the junction kept 13 bases outside the gene matches. CDR3 length equals 16 residues. The CDR3 DNA follows: TGCGCCAGCAGCCCCTCCGGACTAGCTGCTTCACGGGAGCTGTTTTTT. Amino acids: CASSPSGLAASRELFF.

The chain has TRBV30 and TRBJ1-2; 7 nucleotides align to TRBD1. The CDR3 length is 12 residues. Trimming cost V 7 bases and J 3 bases; bases outside gene matches: 5. CDR1 is GTSNPN and CDR2 is SVGIG in the germline V gene (reference sequence). CDR3: CALIRGYYGYTF. The DNA for the CDR3 is TGTGCCTTAATCAGGGGGTACTATGGCTACACCTTC.